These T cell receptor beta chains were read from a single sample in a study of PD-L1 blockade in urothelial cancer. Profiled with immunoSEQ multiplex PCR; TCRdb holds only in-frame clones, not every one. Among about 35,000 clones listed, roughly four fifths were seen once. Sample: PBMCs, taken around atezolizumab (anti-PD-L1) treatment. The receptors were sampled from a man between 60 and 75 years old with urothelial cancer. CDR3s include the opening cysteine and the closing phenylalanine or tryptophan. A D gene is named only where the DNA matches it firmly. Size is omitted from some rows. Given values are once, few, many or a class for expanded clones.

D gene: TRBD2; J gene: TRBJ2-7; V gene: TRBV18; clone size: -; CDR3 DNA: TGTGCCAGCTCACCGGGGGGGGGAGAGCAGTACTTC; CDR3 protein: CASSPGGGEQYF
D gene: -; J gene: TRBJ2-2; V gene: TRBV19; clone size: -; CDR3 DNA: TGTGCCAGTACTTTGAAGCCTCCGGGGTTGGACACCGGGGAGCTGTTTTTT; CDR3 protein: CASTLKPPGLDTGELFF
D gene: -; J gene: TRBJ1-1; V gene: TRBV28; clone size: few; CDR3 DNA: TGTGCCAGTAAAACGGGGGGTTCGAACACTGAAGCTTTCTTT; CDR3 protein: CASKTGGSNTEAFF
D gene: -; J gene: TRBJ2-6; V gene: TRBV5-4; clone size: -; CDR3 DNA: TGTGCCAGCAGCCCCCAGGCCTCTGGGGCCAACGTCCTGACTTTC; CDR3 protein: CASSPQASGANVLTF
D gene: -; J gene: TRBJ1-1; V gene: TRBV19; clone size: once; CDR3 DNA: TGTGCCAGTAGTATTGCAGGGATGGGCACTGAAGCTTTCTTT; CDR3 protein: CASSIAGMGTEAFF
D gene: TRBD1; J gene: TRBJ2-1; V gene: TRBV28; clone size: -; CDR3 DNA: TGTGCCAGCAGAACCCAGGGGGCATCCTACAATGAGCAGTTCTTC; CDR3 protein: CASRTQGASYNEQFF
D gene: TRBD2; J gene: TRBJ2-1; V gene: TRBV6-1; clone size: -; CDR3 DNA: TGTGCCAGCAGTGACCCCGGGACTAGCGGCTACAATGAGCAGTTCTTC; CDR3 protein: CASSDPGTSGYNEQFF
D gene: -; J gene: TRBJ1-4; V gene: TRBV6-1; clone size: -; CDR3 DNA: TGTGCCAGCATGCGAGAATATAATGAAAAACTGTTTTTT; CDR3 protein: CASMREYNEKLFF
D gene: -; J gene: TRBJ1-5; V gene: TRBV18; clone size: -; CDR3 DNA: TGTGCCAGCTCACATGGGGCAAGCGGGGATCAGCCCCAGCATTTT; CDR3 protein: CASSHGASGDQPQHF
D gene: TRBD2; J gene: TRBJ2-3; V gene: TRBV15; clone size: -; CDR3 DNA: TGTGCCACCAGCTTTCGGACTAGCGGGGGACTCACAGATACGCAGTATTTT; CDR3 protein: CATSFRTSGGLTDTQYF
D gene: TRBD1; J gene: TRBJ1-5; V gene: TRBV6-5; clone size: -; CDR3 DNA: TGTGCCAGCACGACAGGGAATCAGCCCCAGCATTTT; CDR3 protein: CASTTGNQPQHF
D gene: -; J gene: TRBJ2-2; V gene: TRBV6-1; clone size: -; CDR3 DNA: TGTGCCAGCAGTGGGTCAGGTGCGACCGGGGAGCTGTTTTTT; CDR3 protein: CASSGSGATGELFF
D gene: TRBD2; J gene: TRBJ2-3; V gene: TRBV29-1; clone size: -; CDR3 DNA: TGCAGCGTTCTAACCGCGGGGGGGAATACAGATACGCAGTATTTT; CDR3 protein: CSVLTAGGNTDTQYF
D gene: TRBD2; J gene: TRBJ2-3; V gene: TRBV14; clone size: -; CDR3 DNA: TGTGCCAGCAGCCTCCGGACGGGACTAGCGGGGTCTAGCACAGATACGCAGTATTTT; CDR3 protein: CASSLRTGLAGSSTDTQYF
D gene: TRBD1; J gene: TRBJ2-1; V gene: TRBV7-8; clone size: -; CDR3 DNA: TGTGCCAGCAGCCGCAGGGACAGGGGCTACAATGAGCAGTTCTTC; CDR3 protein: CASSRRDRGYNEQFF
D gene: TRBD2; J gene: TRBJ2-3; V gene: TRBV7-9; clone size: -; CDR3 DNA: TGTGCCAGCAGCTTAAGGGGGGGAGGACTAGCGGGGAGCACAGATACGCAGTATTTT; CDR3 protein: CASSLRGGGLAGSTDTQYF
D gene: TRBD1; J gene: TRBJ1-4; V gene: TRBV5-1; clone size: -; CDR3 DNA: TGCGCCAGCAGCAGGGGGACAGGGATTAATGAAAAACTGTTTTTT; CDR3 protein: CASSRGTGINEKLFF
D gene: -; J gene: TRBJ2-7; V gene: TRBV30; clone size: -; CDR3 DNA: TGTGCCTGGAGTTCGGACAGTAGCTACGAGCAGTACTTC; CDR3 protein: CAWSSDSSYEQYF
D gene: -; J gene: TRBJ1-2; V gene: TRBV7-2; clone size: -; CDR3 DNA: TGTGCCAGCAGCTTATGGACTAACGGGGTGTATGGCTACACCTTC; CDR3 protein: CASSLWTNGVYGYTF
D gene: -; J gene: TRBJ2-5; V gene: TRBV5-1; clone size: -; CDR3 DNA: TGCGCCAGCAGCGACTACGGTGGAGAGACCCAGTACTTC; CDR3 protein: CASSDYGGETQYF
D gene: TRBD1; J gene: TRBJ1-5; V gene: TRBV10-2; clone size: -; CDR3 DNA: TGCGCCAGCGCGACAGGGCAAGCGATGAGAAATCAGCCCCAGCATTTT; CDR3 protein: CASATGQAMRNQPQHF
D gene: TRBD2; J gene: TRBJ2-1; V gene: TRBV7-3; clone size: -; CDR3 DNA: TGTGCCAGCAGCCCCGGAGTAGCGGGGGGGTTTGACAATGAGCAGTTCTTC; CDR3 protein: CASSPGVAGGFDNEQFF
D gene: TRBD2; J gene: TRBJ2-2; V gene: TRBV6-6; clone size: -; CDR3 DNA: TGTGCCAGCAGCGCTACTAGCGGGTCAAACACCGGGGAGCTGTTTTTT; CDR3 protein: CASSATSGSNTGELFF